The 8 T cell receptor beta chains given below trace back to one sample, sequenced in a study of T cell responses to AZD1222 COVID-19 vaccine. The table came from immunoSEQ multiplex PCR; TCRdb's copy has only in-frame clones and leaves some out. The repertoire holds over 65,000 clones, with approximately 78% as singletons. The sequenced sample was peripheral blood, obtained on day 0 of AZD1222 vaccination. These receptors were taken from an adult in good health.

The chain recombines TRBV7-9 with TRBJ2-7; D possibly corresponds to TRBD2 (5 bases). The germline gives CDR1 SEHNR, CDR2 FQNEAQ (reference sequence). Trimming cost V 5 bases and J 5 bases, with 16 bases left between them. The length of the CDR3 is 14 residues. CDR3 sequence (DNA): TGTGCCAGCAGCGCCGGGGATATAGGTAACGAGCAGTACTTC. Its protein product is CASSAGDIGNEQYF.

The V and J genes are TRBV28 and TRBJ2-7, with D uncertain. V was shortened by 2 bases and J by 4 bases, with 6 bases between the two germline ends. From germline, CDR1 is MDHEN and CDR2 SYDVKM. The CDR3 has 12 residues. The CDR3 sequence is CASSLPRYEQYF. CDR3 bases: TGTGCCAGCAGTTTACCCCGGTACGAGCAGTACTTC.

In its sample, this clone was seen a few times. The V gene is TRBV11-2, the J gene TRBJ2-7; 8 bases are shared with TRBD1. The V gene's germline CDR1 is SGHAT and CDR2 FQNNGV. With 1 base clipped from V and 2 bases from J, the junction kept 7 bases outside the gene matches. The CDR3 has 16 amino acids. For the CDR3, the DNA is TGTGCCAGCAGCTTAGGGCCTGGGACAGGAGCCTACGAGCAGTACTTC. Translated: CASSLGPGTGAYEQYF.

This clone showed up just once. The chain uses TRBV27 and TRBJ2-3; no definite D call. The CDR3 totals 13 residues. The germline V gene encodes CDR1 MNHEY and CDR2 SMNVEV (reference sequence). Trimming stripped 3 bases from V and 4 bases from J, with 8 bases between. The CDR3 DNA follows: TGTGCCAGCAGTTTTTCCGGAGCAGATACGCAGTATTTT. It is translated as CASSFSGADTQYF.

There are many counts of this clone. This sequence joins TRBV2 and TRBJ2-7, with D tentatively TRBD1 or TRBD2 (6 bases each). This CDR3 is 15 amino acids long. CDR1 is SNHLY and CDR2 is FYNNEI in the germline V gene. V was trimmed by 3 bases and J by 5 bases, leaving 17 bases between them. The CDR3 region has the DNA TGTGCCAGCAGTGAGAGGGCAGGGGAGGCTGACGAGCAGTACTTC. Translation: CASSERAGEADEQYF. Together with reference TRBV2 and TRBJ2-7, the CDR3 gives the full variable domain: EPEVTQTPSHQVTQMGQEVILRCVPISNHLYFYWYRQILGQKVEFLVSFYNNEISEKSEIFDDQFSVERPDGSNFTLKIRSTKLEDSAMYFCASSERAGEADEQYFGPGTRLTVT.

This clone was detected only a few times. This chain uses TRBV14 with TRBJ2-7; 11 bases agree with TRBD2. CDR3 length: 18 residues. The V gene's germline CDR1 is SGHDN and CDR2 FVKESK. The ends lost 4 bases at V and 1 base at J; junction bases unmatched: 12. The CDR3 reads CASSPTPGTSGLSYEQYF. DNA for the CDR3: TGTGCCAGCAGCCCTACTCCGGGGACTAGCGGACTTTCCTACGAGCAGTACTTC.

J is TRBJ2-2 and V is TRBV5-1; D not resolved. The V end lost 3 bases, the J end lost 0 bases, and 6 bases lay between the germline ends. This CDR3 comprises 14 residues. Germline assignment: CDR1 SGHRS and CDR2 YFSETQ. CDR3 sequence (DNA): TGCGCCAGCAGCTATGGTTCGAACACCGGGGAGCTGTTTTTT. Encoded protein: CASSYGSNTGELFF. The full variable domain, in which reference TRBV5-1 and TRBJ2-2 provide the parts outside the CDR3, is KAGVTQTPRYLIKTRGQQVTLSCSPISGHRSVSWYQQTPGQGLQFLFEYFSETQRNKGNFPGRFSGRQFSNSRSEMNVSTLELGDSALYLCASSYGSNTGELFFGEGSRLTVL.

The rearrangement joins TRBV9 to TRBJ1-1, with D perhaps matching TRBD1 (5 bases). V was pared by 5 bases and J by 1 base, with 15 bases between. This CDR3 region has 15 residues. Germline V CDR1 and CDR2: SGDLS, YYNGEE. The CDR3 spells CASRPEGASNTEAFF. The CDR3 region has the DNA TGTGCCAGCAGACCAGAAGGGGCGTCGAACACTGAAGCTTTCTTT.